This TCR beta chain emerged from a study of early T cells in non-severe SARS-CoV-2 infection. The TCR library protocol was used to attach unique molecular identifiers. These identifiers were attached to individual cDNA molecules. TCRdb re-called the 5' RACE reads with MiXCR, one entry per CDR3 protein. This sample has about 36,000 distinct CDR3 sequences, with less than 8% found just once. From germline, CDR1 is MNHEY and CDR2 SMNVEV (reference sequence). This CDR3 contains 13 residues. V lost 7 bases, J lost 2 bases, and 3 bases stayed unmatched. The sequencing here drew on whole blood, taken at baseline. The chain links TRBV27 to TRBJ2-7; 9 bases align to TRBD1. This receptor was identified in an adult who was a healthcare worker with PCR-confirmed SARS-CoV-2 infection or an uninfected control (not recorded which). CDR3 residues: CASIGTGTYEQYF. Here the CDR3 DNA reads TGTGCCAGCATAGGGACAGGGACCTACGAGCAGTACTTC.